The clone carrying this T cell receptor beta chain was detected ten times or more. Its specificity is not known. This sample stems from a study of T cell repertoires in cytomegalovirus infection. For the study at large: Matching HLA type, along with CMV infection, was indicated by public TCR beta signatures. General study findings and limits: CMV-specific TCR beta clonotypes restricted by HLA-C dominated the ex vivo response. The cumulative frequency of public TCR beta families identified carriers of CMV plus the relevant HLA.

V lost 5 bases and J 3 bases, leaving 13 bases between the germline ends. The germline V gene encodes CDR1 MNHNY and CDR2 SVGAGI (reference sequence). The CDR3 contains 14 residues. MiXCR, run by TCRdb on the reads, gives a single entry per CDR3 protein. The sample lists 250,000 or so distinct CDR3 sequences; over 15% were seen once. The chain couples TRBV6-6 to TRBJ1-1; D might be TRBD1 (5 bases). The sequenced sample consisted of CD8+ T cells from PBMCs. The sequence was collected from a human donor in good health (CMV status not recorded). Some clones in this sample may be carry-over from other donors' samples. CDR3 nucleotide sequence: TGTGCCAGCAGTACCAGGGACGTCGACACTGAAGCTTTCTTT. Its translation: CASSTRDVDTEAFF.